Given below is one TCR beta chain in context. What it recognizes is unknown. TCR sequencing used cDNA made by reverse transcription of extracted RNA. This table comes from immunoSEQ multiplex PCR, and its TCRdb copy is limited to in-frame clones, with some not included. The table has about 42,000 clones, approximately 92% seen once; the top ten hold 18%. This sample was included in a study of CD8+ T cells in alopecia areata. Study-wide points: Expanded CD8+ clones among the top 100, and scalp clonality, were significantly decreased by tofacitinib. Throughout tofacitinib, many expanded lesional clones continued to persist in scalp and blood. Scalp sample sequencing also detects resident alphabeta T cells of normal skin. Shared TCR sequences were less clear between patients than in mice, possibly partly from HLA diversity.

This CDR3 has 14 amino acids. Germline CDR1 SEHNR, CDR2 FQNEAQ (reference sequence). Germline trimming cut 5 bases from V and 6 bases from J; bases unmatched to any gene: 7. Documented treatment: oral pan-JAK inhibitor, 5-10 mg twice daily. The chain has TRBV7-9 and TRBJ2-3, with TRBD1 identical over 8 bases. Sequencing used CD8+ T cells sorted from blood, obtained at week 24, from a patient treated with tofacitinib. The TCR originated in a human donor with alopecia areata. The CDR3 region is CASSPDRVMDTQYF. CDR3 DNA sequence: TGTGCCAGCAGCCCGGACAGGGTTATGGATACGCAGTATTTT.